This entry lists 12 T cell receptor beta chains sequenced from one sample in a study of blood T cell repertoires in COVID-19. Sequenced by immunoSEQ multiplex PCR; TCRdb stores in-frame clones only, minus some. The sample shows 21,000 or so clones, 75% to 90% of them seen only once. The sequenced sample was peripheral blood. Every receptor here comes from a man aged 65 to 79 with active COVID-19.

This clone was observed a handful of times. The rearrangement links TRBV5-1 to TRBJ2-6; D might be TRBD1 (8 bases). This CDR3 has 23 residues. Per the germline V gene, CDR1 is SGHRS and CDR2 is YFSETQ. V lost 4 bases and J 0 bases, leaving 32 bases between the germline ends. CDR3 protein: CASSPQYRDRLTWGGSGANVLTF. The DNA of the CDR3 is TGCGCCAGCAGCCCCCAATACCGGGACAGGCTGACCTGGGGGGGCTCTGGGGCCAACGTCCTGACTTTC.

This chain uses TRBV6-5 with TRBJ1-1, with D possibly being TRBD1 (6 bases). Deletions cut 5 bases from V and 1 base from J, with 11 bases between. Germline V CDR1 and CDR2: MNHEY, SVGAGI. The CDR3 extends over 14 amino acids. This CDR3 reads CASSTSTGNTEAFF. DNA for the CDR3: TGTGCCAGCAGTACCTCGACAGGGAACACTGAAGCTTTCTTT.

Here the CDR3 DNA reads TGTGCCAGCAGCTCCCAAGGGGACAGGGTATTTGGTGAGCAGTTCTTC. Encoded protein: CASSSQGDRVFGEQFF. V usage is TRBV11-3 and J usage is TRBJ2-1; 9 positions match TRBD1. CDR3 length: 16 residues. The germline CDR1 and CDR2 sequences are SGHNT and YENEEA. J was trimmed by 9 bases and V by 4 bases; bases with no gene match: 13. Based on the CDR3 plus reference TRBV11-3 and TRBJ2-1, the full variable domain is EAGVVQSPRYKIIEKKQPVAFWCNPISGHNTLYWYLQNLGQGPELLIRYENEEAVDDSQLPKDRFSAERLKGVDSTLKIQPAELGDSAVYLCASSSQGDRVFGEQFFGPGTRLTVL.

This chain connects TRBV30 to TRBJ2-7; D call uncertain. This CDR3 is built from 14 residues. Germline values: CDR1 GTSNPN, CDR2 SVGIG (reference sequence). V was clipped by 0 bases and J by 4 bases, with 13 bases between them. In DNA form, the CDR3 reads TGTGCCTGGAGTGTACATCTGCCGGGTTACGAGCAGTACTTC. This encodes CAWSVHLPGYEQYF.

V gene TRBV3-1 (or the pseudogene TRBV3-2) combines with J gene TRBJ1-1; 7 nucleotides match TRBD1. The germline gives CDR1 LGHDT, CDR2 YNNKEL (reference sequence). V lost 5 bases and J lost 1; bases outside the gene matches: 10. This CDR3 is built from 16 residues. The CDR3 loop is CASSDITRTGNTEAFF. In nucleotides, the CDR3 is TGTGCCAGCAGCGACATTACCCGGACAGGGAACACTGAAGCTTTCTTT.

This rearrangement joins TRBV6-5 to TRBJ1-5; D remains unclear. V lost 6 bases and J lost 3, with 6 bases in between. CDR3 length: 12 residues. CDR1 and CDR2 (germline): MNHEY, SVGAGI. The CDR3 spells CASRENNQPQHF. The CDR3, as DNA: TGTGCCAGCAGGGAGAACAATCAGCCCCAGCATTTT.

The chain employs TRBV11-2 and TRBJ2-2; tentative D call: TRBD2 (6 bases). V was clipped by 7 bases and J by 4 bases, with 10 bases between them. From germline, CDR1 is SGHAT and CDR2 FQNNGV. This CDR3 comprises 13 residues. The CDR3 here is CASTWGVTGELFF. The CDR3 nucleotides read TGTGCCAGCACCTGGGGGGTCACCGGGGAGCTGTTTTTT.

This chain's CDR3 is CASTRVQTDTDTQYF. The CDR3 DNA sequence: TGTGCCAGCACAAGAGTACAGACCGACACAGATACGCAGTATTTT. The chain employs TRBV2 and TRBJ2-3; D not certain. The CDR3 has 15 residues. Trimming left V 7 bases short and J 2 bases short, with 16 bases between. CDR1 is SNHLY, CDR2 FYNNEI, per germline.

The chain is built from TRBV18 and TRBJ2-5; 8 nucleotides line up with TRBD2. This CDR3 has 14 amino acids. Trimming removed 0 bases from V and 9 bases from J; junction bases left unmatched: 6. The germline gives CDR1 KGHSH, CDR2 LQKENI. The CDR3, as DNA: TGTGCCAGCTCACCACCTTCGGGAGGGGAGGCCCAGTACTTC. This sequence encodes CASSPPSGGEAQYF.

This chain connects TRBV6-6 to TRBJ1-4; 8 bases are shared with TRBD1. CDR1 MNHNY and CDR2 SVGAGI come from the germline V gene (reference sequence). This CDR3 is 16 amino acids long. The V and J ends lost 2 bases and 6 bases, in that order; junction bases with no gene match: 8. CDR3 sequence (DNA): TGTGCCAGCAGTTACGGACAGGGACGGGTGGATGAAAAACTGTTTTTT. This codes for CASSYGQGRVDEKLFF.

V usage is TRBV5-4 and J usage is TRBJ1-2; tentatively, D is TRBD1 (6 bases). CDR3 length: 16 residues. Germline values: CDR1 SGHNT, CDR2 YYREEE (reference sequence). V shed 4 bases and J shed 8 bases, with 24 bases lying between them. The CDR3 region has the DNA TGTGCCAGCAGCCTCCCGGGGGGGGCGCTCTTGGGCGGCTACACCTTC. Residues: CASSLPGGALLGGYTF. The full variable domain, its missing parts supplied by reference TRBV5-4 and TRBJ1-2, is ETGVTQSPTHLIKTRGQQVTLRCSSQSGHNTVSWYQQALGQGPQFIFQYYREEENGRGNFPPRFSGLQFPNYSSELNVNALELDDSALYLCASSLPGGALLGGYTFGSGTRLTVV.

J is TRBJ1-2 and V is TRBV19; 8 bases line up with TRBD1. This CDR3 is 14 amino acids long. Unmatched junction bases numbered 7, after V lost 4 bases and J lost 6 bases. The germline CDR1 and CDR2 sequences are LNHDA and SQIVND (reference sequence). DNA for the CDR3: TGTGCCAGTAGTACCCGACAGGGGAATGATGGCTACACCTTC. This translates into CASSTRQGNDGYTF.